The entry that follows covers one T cell receptor (beta chain) sequence. The data derive from a study of technical replicates of blood from a handful of donors. The table came from immunoSEQ multiplex PCR; TCRdb's copy has only in-frame clones and leaves some out. The sample contains fewer than 60,000 clones, roughly 96% of which appear only once. Germline lookup yields CDR1 LNHDA and CDR2 SQIVND (reference sequence). The CDR3 is 17 residues long. With V trimmed by 1 base and J by 3 bases, 9 bases remained unmatched. The genes are TRBV19 and TRBJ2-5; 9 bases line up with TRBD1. Source material: PBMCs. The TCR originated in a human donor in good health. Some clones in this sample may be carry-over from other donors' samples. CDR3 in amino acids: CASSIGTGELKKETQYF. The CDR3 DNA sequence: TGTGCCAGTAGTATAGGGACAGGGGAGTTAAAGAAAGAGACCCAGTACTTC. The whole variable domain, remainder taken from reference TRBV19 and TRBJ2-5, is DGGITQSPKYLFRKEGQNVTLSCEQNLNHDAMYWYRQDPGQGLRLIYYSQIVNDFQKGDIAEGYSVSREKKESFPLTVTSAQKNPTAFYLCASSIGTGELKKETQYFGPGTRLLVL.